Sequencing of this T cell receptor (beta chain) was carried out in a study of beta chain features in type 1 diabetes. The overall study: The patients were much like the healthy donors in age, gender and cell yields.

Overall study results and limits: When Type 1 diabetes patients were examined, their TCRB CDR3s proved moderately but significantly shorter in all four CD4+ subsets.

The investigators reverse transcribed all of the isolated RNA, so they sequenced expressed TCRB transcripts. Sequencing was performed with immunoSEQ multiplex PCR; in TCRdb, only in-frame clones are kept and a portion is missing. The sample shows about 16,000 clones, under 80% of them seen only once. V trimming: 5 bases; J trimming: 7 bases; junction bases outside the gene matches: 15. CDR3 length equals 17 residues. Germline assignment: CDR1 SGHVS and CDR2 FNYEAQ. For this clone: Its target is unknown.

The sample comprised stem cell memory CD4+ T cells from blood. The chain combines TRBV7-6 with TRBJ2-1, with 9 bases lining up with TRBD2. The source of this sequence is a man aged 25 to 40 with type 1 diabetes. For the CDR3, the DNA is TGTGCCAGCAGCATGAGTCGAGCGGGGGGCCAGAGGAATGAGCAGTTCTTC. As protein: CASSMSRAGGQRNEQFF.